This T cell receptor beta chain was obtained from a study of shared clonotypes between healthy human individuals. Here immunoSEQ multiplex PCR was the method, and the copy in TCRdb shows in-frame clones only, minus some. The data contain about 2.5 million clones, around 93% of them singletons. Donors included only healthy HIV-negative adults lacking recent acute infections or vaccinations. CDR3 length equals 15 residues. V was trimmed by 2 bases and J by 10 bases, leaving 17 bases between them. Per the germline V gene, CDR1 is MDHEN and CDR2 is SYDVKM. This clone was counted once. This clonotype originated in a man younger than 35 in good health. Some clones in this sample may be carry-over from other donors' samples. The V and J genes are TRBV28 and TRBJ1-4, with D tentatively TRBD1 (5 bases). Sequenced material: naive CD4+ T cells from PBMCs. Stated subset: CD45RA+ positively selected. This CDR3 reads CASSLVLGLGGKLFF. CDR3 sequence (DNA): TGTGCCAGCAGTTTAGTTCTGGGGCTAGGTGGAAAACTGTTTTTT. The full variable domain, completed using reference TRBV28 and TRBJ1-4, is DVKVTQSSRYLVKRTGEKVFLECVQDMDHENMFWYRQDPGLGLRLIYFSYDVKMKEKGDIPEGYSVSREKKERFSLILESASTNQTSMYLCASSLVLGLGGKLFFGSGTQLSVL.